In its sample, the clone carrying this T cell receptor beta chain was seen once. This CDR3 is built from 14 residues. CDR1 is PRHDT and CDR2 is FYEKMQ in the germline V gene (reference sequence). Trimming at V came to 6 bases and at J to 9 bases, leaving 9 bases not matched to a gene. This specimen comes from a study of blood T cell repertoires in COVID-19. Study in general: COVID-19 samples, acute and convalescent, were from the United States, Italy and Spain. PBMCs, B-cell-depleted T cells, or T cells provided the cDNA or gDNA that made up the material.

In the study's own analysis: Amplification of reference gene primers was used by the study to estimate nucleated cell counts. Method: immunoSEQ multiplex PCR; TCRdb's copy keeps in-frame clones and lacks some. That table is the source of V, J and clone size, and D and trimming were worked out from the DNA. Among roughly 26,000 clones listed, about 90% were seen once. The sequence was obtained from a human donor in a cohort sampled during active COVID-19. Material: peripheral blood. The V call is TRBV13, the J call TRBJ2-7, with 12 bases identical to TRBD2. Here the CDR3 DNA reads TGTGCCAGCAGGCGGGGACTAGCGGGTCTCAGGCAGTACTTC. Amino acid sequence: CASRRGLAGLRQYF.